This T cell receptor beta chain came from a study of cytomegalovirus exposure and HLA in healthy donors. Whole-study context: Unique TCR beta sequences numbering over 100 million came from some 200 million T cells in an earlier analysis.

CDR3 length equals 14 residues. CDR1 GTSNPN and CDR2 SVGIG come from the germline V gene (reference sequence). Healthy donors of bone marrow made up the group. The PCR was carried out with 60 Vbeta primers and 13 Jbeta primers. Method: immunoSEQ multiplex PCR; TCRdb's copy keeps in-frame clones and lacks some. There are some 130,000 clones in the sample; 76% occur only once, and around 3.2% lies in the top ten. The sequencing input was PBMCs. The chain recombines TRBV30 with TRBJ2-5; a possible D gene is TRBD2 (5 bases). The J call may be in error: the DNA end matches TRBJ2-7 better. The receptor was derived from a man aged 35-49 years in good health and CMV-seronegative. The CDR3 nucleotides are TGTGCCTGGAGGTCGACAACTAGCTCCTACGAGCAGTACTTC. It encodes CAWRSTTSSYEQYF.